This TCR beta chain was observed in a study of regulatory T cells in long-lasting Graves disease. In building TCR beta libraries, iRepertoire HTBI primers were used together with Arm-PCR of CDR3 regions. Via MiXCR, TCRdb re-called the multiplex PCR reads, giving one row per CDR3 protein. The data contain roughly 350,000 distinct CDR3 sequences, about 16% of them seen just once; the ten biggest clones take up about 19%. Time point described: newly diagnosed GD, antithyroid drugs for less than 3 months. The TCR library was made from RNA extracted from PBMCs. This clonotype was seen repeatedly, ten times or more. These data were likewise used in another study, on T cells in Graves' hyperthyroidism and ophthalmopathy.

This receptor was obtained from a woman between 18 and 29 years old with Graves disease. Here the sequenced sample was peripheral blood mononuclear cells (PBMCs), taken at new diagnosis, from a patient treated with antithyroid drugs.

CDR3: CASSAGTGRTEAFF. Here the CDR3 DNA reads TGTGCCAGCAGTGCAGGGACAGGGAGGACTGAAGCTTTCTTT. The chain joins TRBV6-1 to TRBJ1-1, with TRBD1 identical over 9 bases. The CDR3 spans 14 residues. V shed 4 bases, J shed 5 bases, and the junction held 5 bases outside the gene matches. Germline CDR1 and CDR2: MNHNS and SASEGT.